The entry below describes one TCR beta chain. This record belongs to a study of technical replicates of blood from a handful of donors. This CDR3 is 14 amino acids long. The germline V gene encodes CDR1 SEHNR and CDR2 FQNEAQ (reference sequence). Trimming at V came to 4 bases and at J to 3 bases, leaving 2 bases not matched to a gene. Some clones are missing from TCRdb's copy, which holds only in-frame ones; the method was immunoSEQ multiplex PCR. This table holds approximately 79,000 clones, 85% to 95% found once. The V and J genes are TRBV7-9 and TRBJ2-7, with 11 bases that match TRBD1. This TCR came from a human donor in good health. Material: T cells isolated from PBMCs. DNA for the CDR3: TGTGCCAGCAGCTCCGGGACAGGGGGCTACGAGCAGTACTTC. As protein: CASSSGTGGYEQYF.